These 27 T cell receptor beta chains came from one sample sequenced in a study of T cell responses to AZD1222 COVID-19 vaccine. The repertoire was sequenced with immunoSEQ multiplex PCR; TCRdb's copy has only in-frame clones and lacks some. The sample shows about 130,000 clones, around nine tenths of them seen only once. The sample was peripheral blood, taken on day 0 of AZD1222 vaccination. The receptors were gathered from an adult in good health.

The chain employs TRBV18 and TRBJ2-1; no reliable D call. The CDR3 is made up of 12 amino acids. Trimming stripped 3 bases from V and 9 bases from J, with 9 bases between. Germline values: CDR1 KGHSH, CDR2 LQKENI. CDR3 nucleotides: TGTGCCAGCTCACCTAGGGTCCCTGAGCAGTTCTTC. This translates into CASSPRVPEQFF.

J is TRBJ1-2 and V is TRBV6-5; D not resolved. CDR1 is MNHEY and CDR2 is SVGAGI in the germline V gene. The CDR3 runs 10 residues. V lost 6 bases and J 8 bases, leaving 7 bases between the germline ends. The CDR3: CASRREGYTF. The CDR3 region has the DNA TGTGCCAGCAGAAGGGAGGGCTACACCTTC.

This chain uses TRBV18 with TRBJ2-1, with D perhaps matching TRBD2 (7 bases). CDR1 is KGHSH, CDR2 LQKENI, per germline. This CDR3 has 14 amino acids. V shed 7 bases and J shed 3 bases, with 13 bases lying between them. This CDR3 is CASYPGGLYNEQFF. In DNA form, the CDR3 reads TGTGCCAGCTACCCGGGGGGCCTCTACAATGAGCAGTTCTTC.

The CDR3 reads CASSGTRVDEQYF. Here the CDR3 DNA reads TGTGCCAGCAGCGGGACACGGGTAGACGAGCAGTACTTC. The chain uses TRBV12-3 or TRBV12-4 and TRBJ2-7; D perhaps matches TRBD1 (6 bases). This CDR3 comprises 13 residues. V lost 6 bases and J lost 5, with 14 bases in between.

J is TRBJ2-7 and V is TRBV30; D is possibly TRBD1 (6 bases). This CDR3 has 17 residues. Germline V gene sequence: CDR1 GTSNPN, CDR2 SVGIG (reference sequence). Trimming left V 5 bases short and J 0 bases short, with 23 bases between. The CDR3 sequence: CAWQYGPTGRSSYEQYF. In DNA form, the CDR3 reads TGTGCCTGGCAGTATGGGCCGACAGGTCGAAGCTCCTACGAGCAGTACTTC.

For the CDR3, the DNA is TGTGCCAGCAAAGGGGACATGAACACTGAAGCTTTCTTT. It yields the protein CASKGDMNTEAFF. The V gene is TRBV2, the J gene TRBJ1-1, with a tentative D call TRBD1 (6 bases). The CDR3 covers 13 residues. Germline V CDR1 and CDR2: SNHLY, FYNNEI. The ends were cut back, 7 bases at V and 0 bases at J, with 9 bases in the middle.

V is TRBV6-4 and J is TRBJ2-2; 8 nucleotides agree with TRBD1. CDR1 and CDR2 from the germline V gene are MRHNA and SNTAGT. The ends lost 2 bases at V and 1 base at J; junction bases unmatched: 6. The CDR3 contains 17 residues. The CDR3 DNA is TGTGCCAGCAGTGACCCGGCGGACAGGGAGAACACCGGGGAGCTGTTTTTT. It translates to CASSDPADRENTGELFF.

The CDR3 DNA is TGTGCCAGCAGCCCGTCGGACAGGGAGATCTATGGCTACACCTTC. This sequence encodes CASSPSDREIYGYTF. The chain is built from TRBV3-1 (or the pseudogene TRBV3-2) and TRBJ1-2, with 8 bases lining up with TRBD1. The germline gives CDR1 LGHDT, CDR2 YNNKEL (reference sequence). Trimming removed 4 bases from V and 4 bases from J; junction bases left unmatched: 8. There are 15 residues in the CDR3.

The chain links TRBV9 to TRBJ2-2; D is unresolved. The CDR3 totals 14 residues. Germline assignment: CDR1 SGDLS and CDR2 YYNGEE. V gave up 6 bases and J gave up 5 bases, with 14 bases separating them. CDR3 in DNA: TGTGCCAGCACCCTGTCTGGGGTAACCGGGGAGCTGTTTTTT. Encoded protein: CASTLSGVTGELFF.

The chain links TRBV27 to TRBJ2-2; D remains unclear. Germline V gene data show CDR1 as MNHEY and CDR2 as SMNVEV (reference sequence). Trimming shortened V by 7 bases and J by 1 base, and 13 bases separated the two germline ends. This CDR3 has 15 amino acids. The CDR3 here is CASKSGGLNTGELFF. CDR3 bases: TGTGCCAGCAAATCAGGCGGTCTGAACACCGGGGAGCTGTTTTTT.

The chain recombines TRBV5-1 with TRBJ2-1, with D uncertain. The CDR3 covers 9 residues. V dropped 0 bases and J dropped 11 bases, with 0 bases sitting between them. Germline V lookup: CDR1 SGHRS, CDR2 YFSETQ. In DNA, the CDR3 is TGCGCCAGCAGCTTGGAGCAGTTCTTC. Protein product: CASSLEQFF.

Regarding this clone: Compared with germline, one end of the junction differs, possibly owing to a read error. This CDR3 is CASSFWDSSYGQYF. The CDR3 nucleotides read TGTGCCAGCAGCTTTTGGGATAGCTCCTACGGGCAGTACTTC. The chain joins TRBV5-8 to TRBJ2-7, with D hard to call. The V gene's germline CDR1 is SGHTS and CDR2 YDEGEE. The CDR3 has 14 residues.

The chain carries TRBV3-1 (or the pseudogene TRBV3-2) and TRBJ2-3; D is unclear. CDR1 is LGHDT and CDR2 is YNNKEL in the germline V gene (reference sequence). This CDR3 spans 15 amino acids. V lost 0 bases and J lost 7, with 14 bases in between. CDR3 DNA: TGTGCCAGCAGCCAAGACCCAACTTTACGGCATACGCAGTATTTT. Translation: CASSQDPTLRHTQYF.

The genes are TRBV12-3 or TRBV12-4 and TRBJ1-5; D not certain. CDR3 length equals 13 residues. Trimming took 0 bases from V and 6 from J, leaving 6 bases between them. The CDR3 spells CASSLARGQPQHF. The CDR3, as DNA: TGTGCCAGCAGTTTAGCGCGGGGTCAGCCCCAGCATTTT.

V and J are TRBV3-1 (or the pseudogene TRBV3-2) and TRBJ1-5, with no clear D. Between the trimmed V and J ends, which lost 6 bases and 3 bases, there was a span of 9 bases. The germline V gene encodes CDR1 LGHDT and CDR2 YNNKEL (reference sequence). This CDR3 region has 13 residues. CDR3 residues: CASSQDSNQPQHF. The DNA for the CDR3 is TGTGCCAGCAGTCAGGATTCCAATCAGCCCCAGCATTTT.

The V call is TRBV30, the J call TRBJ2-7; 9 bases are shared with TRBD1. Germline lookup yields CDR1 GTSNPN and CDR2 SVGIG (reference sequence). The CDR3 has 15 amino acids. V was clipped by 2 bases and J by 3 bases; unmatched bases: 8. The CDR3 is CAWSLTGGIYYEQYF. DNA for the CDR3: TGTGCCTGGAGTTTGACAGGGGGAATCTACTACGAGCAGTACTTC.

V and J are TRBV6-5 and TRBJ2-7; 7 bases are a match to TRBD1. Unmatched junction bases numbered 12, after V lost 6 bases and J lost 7 bases. From germline, CDR1 is MNHEY and CDR2 SVGAGI. The CDR3 consists of 14 residues. The CDR3 region has the DNA TGTGCCAGCAGCCAAAGCGGACAGGTCGGGGAGCAGTACTTC. Translating gives CASSQSGQVGEQYF.

The genes are TRBV15 and TRBJ2-7, with D possibly being TRBD2 (5 bases). This CDR3 spans 14 amino acids. Germline V CDR1 and CDR2: LNHNV, YYDKDF (reference sequence). V was shortened by 3 bases and J by 4 bases, with 13 bases between the two germline ends. DNA of the CDR3: TGTGCCACCAGCAGGACTAAGAGCGCTTACGAGCAGTACTTC. It codes for CATSRTKSAYEQYF.

CDR3 loop: CASSWDSNQPQHF. The CDR3 DNA follows: TGTGCCAGCAGTTGGGACAGCAATCAGCCCCAGCATTTT. The chain uses TRBV27 and TRBJ1-5; perhaps TRBD1 as D (5 bases). This CDR3 comprises 13 residues. V was pared by 4 bases and J by 1 base, with 5 bases between. Per germline, CDR1 MNHEY and CDR2 SMNVEV (reference sequence).

This clone was seen a single time. The J gene is TRBJ1-1, the V gene TRBV11-2; possible D gene TRBD1, 5 bases. The CDR3 length is 13 residues. Germline-derived CDR1 and CDR2 are SGHAT and FQNNGV. V lost 4 bases and J lost 0, with 6 bases in between. For the CDR3, the DNA is TGTGCCAGCAGCTCGACAGTGAACACTGAAGCTTTCTTT. This codes for CASSSTVNTEAFF.

V gene TRBV2 combines with J gene TRBJ1-2; D possibly corresponds to TRBD1 (6 bases). The CDR3 contains 11 residues. Trimming shortened V by 7 bases and J by 7 bases, and 10 bases separated the two germline ends. CDR1 is SNHLY, CDR2 FYNNEI, per germline. The CDR3 reads CASNREAGYTF. In DNA, the CDR3 is TGTGCCAGCAACAGGGAGGCTGGCTACACCTTC.

V gene TRBV29-1 combines with J gene TRBJ1-5; possibly TRBD1 for D (5 bases). This CDR3 is built from 14 residues. Trimming shortened V by 4 bases and J by 2 bases, and 12 bases separated the two germline ends. Germline CDR1 SQVTM, CDR2 ANQGSEA. Here the CDR3 reads CSVVEGTGNQPQHF. As DNA, the CDR3 is TGCAGCGTTGTGGAGGGGACGGGCAATCAGCCCCAGCATTTT.

This sequence joins TRBV6-2 or TRBV6-3 and TRBJ2-7; the D gene could be TRBD1 or TRBD2 (5 bases each). The CDR3 spans 16 residues. V lost 4 bases, J lost 2 bases, and 18 bases lay in between. CDR1 MNHEY and CDR2 SVGEGT come from the germline V gene. The CDR3 here is CASSSPGASLPYEQYF. CDR3 bases: TGTGCCAGCAGTTCCCCTGGGGCTAGCCTGCCCTACGAGCAGTACTTC.

V and J are TRBV12-3 or TRBV12-4 and TRBJ1-2; no reliable D call. This CDR3 comprises 12 residues. V gave up 6 bases and J gave up 4 bases, with 9 bases separating them. CDR3 sequence reads: CASSSEPYGYTF. Written as DNA, the CDR3 is TGTGCCAGCAGCTCGGAACCCTATGGCTACACCTTC.

The rearrangement joins TRBV6-5 to TRBJ2-3, with 7 bases matching TRBD1. The CDR3 covers 15 residues. V gave up 5 bases and J gave up 2 bases; unmatched junction bases: 7. In germline, CDR1 is MNHEY, CDR2 SVGAGI. As DNA, the CDR3 is TGTGCCAGCAGTCGACCAGGGGGTAACACAGATACGCAGTATTTT. It is translated as CASSRPGGNTDTQYF.

The CDR3 loop reads CASSRADRGNTEAFF. For the CDR3, the DNA is TGTGCCAGCAGCCGAGCCGACAGGGGGAACACTGAAGCTTTCTTT. The chain carries TRBV6-2 or TRBV6-3 and TRBJ1-1; 8 nucleotides agree with TRBD1. The CDR3 covers 15 residues. V trimming: 6 bases; J trimming: 1 base; junction bases outside the gene matches: 7. CDR1 and CDR2 (germline): MNHEY, SVGEGT.

This clone showed up just once. This chain uses TRBV19 with TRBJ2-2; D gene ambiguous. The CDR3 is made up of 16 amino acids. The V and J ends lost 1 base and 2 bases respectively, with 11 bases between them. The germline V gene encodes CDR1 LNHDA and CDR2 SQIVND (reference sequence). The CDR3 coding sequence is TGTGCCAGTAGTATAGCATACGGAATAAACACCGGGGAGCTGTTTTTT. Translation gives CASSIAYGINTGELFF.